This T cell receptor beta chain was retrieved from a study of cytomegalovirus exposure and HLA in healthy donors. PCR was performed using 60 Vbeta and 13 Jbeta primers. Sequencing used immunoSEQ multiplex PCR; TCRdb keeps in-frame clones, though not all of them. The data contain over 150,000 clones, 79% of them singletons. Per germline, CDR1 MGHDK and CDR2 SYGVNS. V was pared by 1 base and J by 7 bases, with 4 bases of the junction left unmatched. The CDR3 consists of 15 residues. Study-level results: Many donors carried some public TCRs, although rarity characterized most TCR sequences.

A few counts support this clone. No antigen is known for it. The chain joins TRBV25-1 to TRBJ1-6; TRBD1 matches at 7 bases. Sequencing was done on a sample of PBMCs. This TCR came from a man aged 35 to 55 in good health and CMV-seronegative. The CDR3 DNA follows: TGTGCCAGCAGTGAATTGACAGGGACCAATTCACCCCTCCACTTT. It encodes CASSELTGTNSPLHF. Supplemented by reference TRBV25-1 and TRBJ1-6, the full variable domain reads EADIYQTPRYLVIGTGKKITLECSQTMGHDKMYWYQQDPGMELHLIHYSYGVNSTEKGDLSSESTVSRIRTEHFPLTLESARPSHTSQYLCASSELTGTNSPLHFGNGTRLTVT.